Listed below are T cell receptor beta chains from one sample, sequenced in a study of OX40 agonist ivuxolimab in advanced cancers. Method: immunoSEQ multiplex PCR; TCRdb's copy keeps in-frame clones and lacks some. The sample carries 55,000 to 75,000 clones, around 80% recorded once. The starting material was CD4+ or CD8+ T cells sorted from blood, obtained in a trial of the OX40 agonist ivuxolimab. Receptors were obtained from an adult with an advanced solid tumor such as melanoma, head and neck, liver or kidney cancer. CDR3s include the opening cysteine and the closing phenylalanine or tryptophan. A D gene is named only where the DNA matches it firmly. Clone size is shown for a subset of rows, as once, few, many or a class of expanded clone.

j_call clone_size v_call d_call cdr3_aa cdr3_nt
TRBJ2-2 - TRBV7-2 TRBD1 CASSRQGSNTGELFF TGTGCCAGCAGCAGACAGGGATCCAACACCGGGGAGCTGTTTTTT
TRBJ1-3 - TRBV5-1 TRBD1 CASSSQGAAGNTIYF TGCGCCAGCAGCTCACAGGGGGCGGCTGGAAACACCATATATTTT
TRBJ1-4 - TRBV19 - CASTSGLSATNEKLFF TGTGCCAGTACCTCCGGACTGTCCGCAACTAATGAAAAACTGTTTTTT
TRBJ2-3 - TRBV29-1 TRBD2 CSVEGASGGAADTQYF TGCAGCGTTGAAGGGGCTAGCGGGGGGGCTGCAGATACGCAGTATTTT
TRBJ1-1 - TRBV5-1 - CASRETRNTEAFF TGCGCCAGCAGAGAGACAAGGAACACTGAAGCTTTCTTT
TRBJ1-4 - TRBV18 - CASSPRRTAATNEKLFF TGTGCCAGCTCACCGAGAAGGACGGCTGCAACTAATGAAAAACTGTTTTTT
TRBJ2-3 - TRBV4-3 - CASSQESAGKSDTQYF TGCGCCAGCAGCCAAGAGTCGGCAGGGAAGTCCGATACGCAGTATTTT
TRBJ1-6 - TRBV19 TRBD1 CASRRAGQGGNSPLHF TGTGCCAGTAGGAGAGCCGGACAGGGTGGTAATTCACCCCTCCACTTT
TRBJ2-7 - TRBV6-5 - CSGGPGPYEQYF TGTTCCGGGGGCCCGGGTCCGTACGAGCAGTACTTC
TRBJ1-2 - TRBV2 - CASSSMTDYGYTF TGTGCCAGCAGCAGTATGACGGACTATGGCTACACCTTC
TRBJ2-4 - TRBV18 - CASSRVQGENIQYF TGTGCCAGCTCTCGCGTACAGGGAGAAAACATTCAGTACTTC
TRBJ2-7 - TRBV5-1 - CASRPRAGNYEQYF TGCGCCAGCCGACCGCGTGCGGGGAATTACGAGCAGTACTTC
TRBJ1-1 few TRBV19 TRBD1 CASSEQGGYEAFF TGTGCCAGTAGTGAACAGGGGGGGTATGAAGCTTTCTTT
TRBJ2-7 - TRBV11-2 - CASSPPYTNEQYF TGTGCCAGCAGCCCTCCGTACACCAACGAGCAGTACTTC
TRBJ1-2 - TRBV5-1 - CASSPLAGYYGYTF TGCGCCAGCAGCCCGCTAGCCGGGTACTATGGCTACACCTTC
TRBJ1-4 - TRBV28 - CASSLVDEKLFF TGTGCCAGCAGTCTAGTGGATGAAAAACTGTTTTTT
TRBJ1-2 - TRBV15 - CATSRDQDGYTF TGTGCCACCAGCAGAGATCAAGATGGCTACACCTTC
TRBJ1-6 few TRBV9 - CASSVGQLASPLHF TGTGCCAGCAGCGTCGGCCAGTTAGCTTCACCCCTCCACTTT
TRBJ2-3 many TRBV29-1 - CSVGRGEVTDTQYF TGCAGCGTTGGGAGGGGGGAAGTCACAGATACGCAGTATTTT
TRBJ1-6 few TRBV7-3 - CASSTDQNSPLHF TGTGCCAGCAGCACGGACCAGAATTCACCCCTCCACTTT
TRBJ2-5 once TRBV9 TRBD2 CASSPYGAGGFQETQYF TGTGCCAGCAGCCCTTATGGAGCGGGGGGCTTCCAAGAGACCCAGTACTTC
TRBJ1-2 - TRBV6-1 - CATSEGPGYTF TGTGCCACCAGCGAGGGGCCTGGCTACACCTTC
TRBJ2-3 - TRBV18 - CASSPRTMPSTSTDTQYF TGTGCCAGCTCACCAAGGACTATGCCTTCTACAAGCACAGATACGCAGTATTTT
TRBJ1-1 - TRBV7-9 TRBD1 CASSSGQGRTEAFF TGTGCCAGCAGCAGCGGACAGGGAAGGACTGAAGCTTTCTTT
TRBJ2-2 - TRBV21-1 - CASIPGQGDTGELFF TGTGCCAGCATCCCTGGACAGGGTGATACCGGGGAGCTGTTTTTT
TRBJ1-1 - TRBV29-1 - CSVERGRDTEAFF TGCAGCGTTGAGCGGGGGCGCGACACTGAAGCTTTCTTT
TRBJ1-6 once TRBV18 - CASSPGQYNSPLHF TGTGCCAGCTCACCGGGACAATATAATTCACCCCTCCACTTT
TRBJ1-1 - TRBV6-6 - CASKGQRFNTEAFF TGTGCCAGCAAGGGACAAAGGTTTAACACTGAAGCTTTCTTT
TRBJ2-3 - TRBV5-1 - CASSLLADTDTQYF TGCGCCAGCAGCTTGCTGGCGGACACAGATACGCAGTATTTT
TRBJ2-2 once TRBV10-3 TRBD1 CAISARTGGDTGELFF TGTGCCATCAGTGCCAGGACAGGGGGCGACACCGGGGAGCTGTTTTTT
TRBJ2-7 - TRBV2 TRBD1 CASRRTGIGDEQYF TGTGCCAGCAGACGGACAGGGATCGGCGACGAGCAGTACTTC
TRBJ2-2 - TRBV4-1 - CASSQERGRNTGELFF TGCGCCAGCAGCCAAGAACGTGGCAGGAACACCGGGGAGCTGTTTTTT
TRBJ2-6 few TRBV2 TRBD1 CAGSGTAISSGANVLTF TGTGCCGGGTCCGGGACAGCGATTTCCTCTGGGGCCAACGTCCTGACTTTC
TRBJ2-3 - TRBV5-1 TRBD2 CASSGLAGSSTDTQYF TGCGCCAGCAGCGGACTAGCGGGGTCCAGCACAGATACGCAGTATTTT
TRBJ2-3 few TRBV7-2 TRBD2 CASSPIAGGTTDTQYF TGTGCCAGCAGTCCTATAGCGGGGGGAACCACAGATACGCAGTATTTT
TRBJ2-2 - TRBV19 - CASRDISNTGELFF TGTGCCAGTAGAGACATCTCGAACACCGGGGAGCTGTTTTTT
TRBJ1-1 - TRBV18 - CASSPLRMSFNTEAFF TGTGCCAGCTCACCACTCAGGATGAGCTTTAACACTGAAGCTTTCTTT
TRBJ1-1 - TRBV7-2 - CASSPSRGNTEAFF TGTGCCAGCAGCCCCTCGAGAGGGAACACTGAAGCTTTCTTT
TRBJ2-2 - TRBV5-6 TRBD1 CASSKMDRELTGELFF TGTGCCAGCAGCAAAATGGACAGGGAACTCACCGGGGAGCTGTTTTTT
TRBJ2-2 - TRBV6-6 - CASTVWGGELFF TGTGCCAGCACTGTGTGGGGCGGGGAGCTGTTTTTT
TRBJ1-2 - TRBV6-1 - CASSQGQRHGYTF TGTGCCAGCAGTCAAGGACAGAGGCATGGCTACACCTTC
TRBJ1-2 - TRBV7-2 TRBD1 CASSPPGQGAQAGYTF TGTGCCAGCAGCCCACCAGGACAGGGGGCGCAGGCTGGCTACACCTTC
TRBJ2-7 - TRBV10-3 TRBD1 CAIMGQGSYEQYF TGTGCCATCATGGGACAGGGCTCCTACGAGCAGTACTTC
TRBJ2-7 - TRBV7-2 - CASSDAGTAPGYEQYF TGTGCCAGCAGCGATGCCGGGACGGCCCCAGGATACGAGCAGTACTTC
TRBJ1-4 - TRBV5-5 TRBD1 CASSPSGGEKLFF TGTGCCAGCAGCCCGTCAGGGGGTGAAAAACTGTTTTTT
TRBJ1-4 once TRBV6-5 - CASSRQPSNEKLFF TGTGCCAGCAGTAGACAGCCATCTAATGAAAAACTGTTTTTT
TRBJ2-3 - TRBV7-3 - CASSQTGTDTQYF TGTGCCAGCAGCCAGACCGGCACAGATACGCAGTATTTT
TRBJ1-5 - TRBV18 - CASSPMRDQPQHF TGTGCCAGCTCACCAATGAGAGATCAGCCCCAGCATTTT